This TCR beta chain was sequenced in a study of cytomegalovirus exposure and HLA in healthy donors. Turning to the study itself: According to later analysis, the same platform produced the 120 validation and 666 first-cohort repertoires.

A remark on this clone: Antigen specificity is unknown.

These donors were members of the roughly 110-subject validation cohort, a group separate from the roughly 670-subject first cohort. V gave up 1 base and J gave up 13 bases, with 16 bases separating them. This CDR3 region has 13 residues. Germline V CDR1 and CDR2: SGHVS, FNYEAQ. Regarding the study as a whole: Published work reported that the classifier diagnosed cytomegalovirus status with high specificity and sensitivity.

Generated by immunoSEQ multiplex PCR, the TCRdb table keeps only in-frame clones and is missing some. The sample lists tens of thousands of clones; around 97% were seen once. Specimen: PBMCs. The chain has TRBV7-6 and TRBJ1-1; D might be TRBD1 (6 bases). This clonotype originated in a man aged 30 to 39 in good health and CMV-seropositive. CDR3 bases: TGTGCCAGCAGCTTAGGTTCTGGGGGCATAGTTTTCTTT. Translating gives CASSLGSGGIVFF.